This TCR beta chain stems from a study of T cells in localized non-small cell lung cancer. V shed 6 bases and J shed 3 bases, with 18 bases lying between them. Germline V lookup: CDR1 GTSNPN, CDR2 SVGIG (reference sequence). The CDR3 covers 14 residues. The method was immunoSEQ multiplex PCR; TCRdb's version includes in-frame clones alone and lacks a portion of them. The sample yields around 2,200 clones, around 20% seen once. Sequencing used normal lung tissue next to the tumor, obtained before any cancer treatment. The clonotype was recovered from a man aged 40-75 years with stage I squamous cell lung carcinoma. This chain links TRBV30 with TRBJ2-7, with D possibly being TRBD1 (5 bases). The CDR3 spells CACTPQGLGYEQYF. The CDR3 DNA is TGTGCCTGTACCCCGCAGGGATTAGGCTACGAGCAGTACTTC.